These 25 T cell receptor beta chains came from one sample sequenced in a study of T cells in tuberculosis. The table came from immunoSEQ multiplex PCR; TCRdb's copy has only in-frame clones and leaves some out. The table lists about 59,000 clones, 81% of them singletons. Sorting used thawed, overnight-rested PBMC stained with anti-CD3, a viability dye and GMM-loaded CD1B tetramer. CD1B tetramers were loaded with Rhodococcus equi-derived C32 glucose monomycolate. Sequences were obtained from CD1b-GMM tetramer-negative cells sorted from PBMCs. Every receptor here comes from an adult woman with latent tuberculosis.

J is TRBJ2-1 and V is TRBV18, with 9 bases fitting TRBD2. The CDR3 loop spans 16 amino acids. The trim removed 1 base at V and 9 bases at J, leaving 10 bases unmatched. Looked up from germline, CDR1 is KGHSH and CDR2 is LQKENI. The CDR3 protein is CASSPQGGGAVGEQFF. The CDR3 DNA follows: TGTGCCAGCTCACCACAAGGCGGGGGGGCGGTTGGTGAGCAGTTCTTC.

The chain combines TRBV6-1 with TRBJ2-1; 15 positions match TRBD2. CDR1 MNHNS and CDR2 SASEGT come from the germline V gene. The CDR3 length is 13 residues. Germline trimming cut 8 bases from V and 8 bases from J; bases unmatched to any gene: 1. The CDR3 bases are TGTGCCAGCCGGACTAGCGGGGGGGATGAGCAGTTCTTC. Translated: CASRTSGGDEQFF.

The V call is TRBV27, the J call TRBJ1-1, with TRBD1 matching over 10 bases. After removal of 5 bases from V and 4 bases from J, the junction contained 10 bases not matched to a gene. The CDR3 extends over 16 amino acids. Germline assignment: CDR1 MNHEY and CDR2 SMNVEV (reference sequence). CDR3 coding DNA: TGTGCCAGCAGTCCGCCGGGACAGGGGTTTCGCACTGAAGCTTTCTTT. Protein product: CASSPPGQGFRTEAFF.

This chain connects TRBV11-1 to TRBJ2-7, with 10 bases aligning to TRBD1. CDR1 SGHAT and CDR2 FQDESV come from the germline V gene (reference sequence). The CDR3 has 15 residues. Trimming at V came to 3 bases and at J to 1 base, leaving 3 bases not matched to a gene. This chain's CDR3 is CASSFRTGGSYEQYF. The CDR3 DNA follows: TGTGCCAGCAGCTTCCGGACAGGGGGTTCCTACGAGCAGTACTTC.

J is TRBJ1-6 and V is TRBV6-6, with D perhaps matching TRBD1 (6 bases). CDR3 length equals 14 residues. Trimming shortened V by 6 bases and J by 7 bases, and 13 bases separated the two germline ends. Germline assignment: CDR1 MNHNY and CDR2 SVGAGI (reference sequence). CDR3 amino acids: CASSPAQGNSPLHF. The CDR3 nucleotides read TGTGCCAGCAGCCCCGCGCAGGGGAATTCACCCCTCCACTTT.

CDR3 sequence (DNA): TGTGCCAGCAGTTCGGGGACTAGCGGAGTATACGAGCAGTACTTC. Translation: CASSSGTSGVYEQYF. V and J are TRBV27 and TRBJ2-7, with 11 bases fitting TRBD2. The CDR3 is made up of 15 amino acids. Germline CDR1 reads MNHEY; CDR2 reads SMNVEV (reference sequence). The ends lost 4 bases at V and 4 bases at J; junction bases unmatched: 6.

The count of this clone is one. The rearrangement joins TRBV7-6 to TRBJ2-1; the match to TRBD2 covers 10 bases. The germline gives CDR1 SGHVS, CDR2 FNYEAQ. CDR3 length: 15 amino acids. V lost 5 bases and J lost 7; bases outside the gene matches: 8. CDR3 DNA: TGTGCCAGCAGCCCCCTAGCGGGGGCGGGGAATGAGCAGTTCTTC. It encodes CASSPLAGAGNEQFF.

The chain couples TRBV6-5 to TRBJ2-7; D might be TRBD1 (6 bases). Germline V gene lookup returns CDR1 MNHEY and CDR2 SVGAGI. V dropped 6 bases and J dropped 0 bases, with 15 bases sitting between them. This CDR3 has 15 residues. CDR3 nucleotides: TGTGCCAGCAGCCGGACAGTATCCCTCTCCTACGAGCAGTACTTC. Residues: CASSRTVSLSYEQYF.

The rearrangement joins TRBV11-2 to TRBJ2-1; 9 bases align to TRBD2. V dropped 5 bases and J dropped 7; count of bases not matched to a gene: 9. Germline CDR1 and CDR2: SGHAT and FQNNGV. The CDR3 runs to 15 residues. CDR3 sequence: CASSPRGGERNEQFF. The CDR3, as DNA: TGTGCCAGCAGCCCGCGGGGGGGAGAGAGGAATGAGCAGTTCTTC.

V usage is TRBV11-3 and J usage is TRBJ2-7; 7 nucleotides align to TRBD1. Germline V gene data show CDR1 as SGHNT and CDR2 as YENEEA. CDR3 length equals 12 residues. V was clipped by 4 bases and J by 8 bases; unmatched bases: 5. CDR3 sequence (DNA): TGTGCCAGCAGCTCGGGACAGCTCAAGCAGTACTTC. As protein: CASSSGQLKQYF.

The J gene is TRBJ1-1, the V gene TRBV19; weak D call: TRBD1 (5 bases). The CDR3 is 14 amino acids. Trimming cost V 8 bases and J 2 bases, with 15 bases left between them. The germline V gene has CDR1 LNHDA and CDR2 SQIVND (reference sequence). The CDR3: CASGGGGVNTEAFF. The CDR3 DNA reads TGTGCCAGTGGGGGGGGAGGTGTCAACACTGAAGCTTTCTTT. The entire variable domain, with the rest obtained from reference TRBV19 and TRBJ1-1, is as follows: DGGITQSPKYLFRKEGQNVTLSCEQNLNHDAMYWYRQDPGQGLRLIYYSQIVNDFQKGDIAEGYSVSREKKESFPLTVTSAQKNPTAFYLCASGGGGVNTEAFFGQGTRLTVV.

V usage is TRBV27 and J usage is TRBJ2-1, with 10 bases lining up with TRBD2. From germline, CDR1 is MNHEY and CDR2 SMNVEV (reference sequence). Trimming cost V 0 bases and J 6 bases; bases outside gene matches: 2. The CDR3 extends over 15 amino acids. CDR3 residues: CASSLSLAGTNEQFF. CDR3 bases: TGTGCCAGCAGTTTATCACTAGCGGGGACCAATGAGCAGTTCTTC.

The V and J genes are TRBV9 and TRBJ2-6, with unresolved D. This CDR3 spans 15 amino acids. Trimming cost V 2 bases and J 0 bases, with 6 bases left between them. Germline CDR1 reads SGDLS; CDR2 reads YYNGEE. Written as DNA, the CDR3 is TGTGCCAGCAGCGTCTCCTTCTCTGGGGCCAACGTCCTGACTTTC. Translation: CASSVSFSGANVLTF. The complete variable domain, with remaining parts taken from reference TRBV9 and TRBJ2-6, reads DSGVTQTPKHLITATGQRVTLRCSPRSGDLSVYWYQQSLDQGLQFLIQYYNGEERAKGNILERFSAQQFPDLHSELNLSSLELGDSALYFCASSVSFSGANVLTFGAGSRLTVL.

This chain links TRBV28 with TRBJ1-3; the D is unclear. The CDR3 runs to 14 residues. Germline V gene sequence: CDR1 MDHEN, CDR2 SYDVKM. The V and J ends lost 7 bases and 2 bases respectively, with 12 bases between them. The DNA of the CDR3 is TGTGCCAGCAAGGAGAGGGCAGCTGGAAACACCATATATTTT. Residues: CASKERAAGNTIYF.

The chain combines TRBV19 with TRBJ1-1, with TRBD1 matching over 7 bases. The CDR3 consists of 13 residues. Germline V lookup: CDR1 LNHDA, CDR2 SQIVND (reference sequence). Trimming removed 2 bases from V and 7 bases from J; junction bases left unmatched: 4. The CDR3 spells CASSINRGSEAFF. As DNA, the CDR3 is TGTGCCAGTAGTATAAACAGGGGAAGTGAAGCTTTCTTT. Using reference TRBV19 and TRBJ1-1 for the parts outside the CDR3, the full variable domain is DGGITQSPKYLFRKEGQNVTLSCEQNLNHDAMYWYRQDPGQGLRLIYYSQIVNDFQKGDIAEGYSVSREKKESFPLTVTSAQKNPTAFYLCASSINRGSEAFFGQGTRLTVV.

The chain combines TRBV6-5 with TRBJ1-2; TRBD1 is a possible D gene (6 bases). Trimming took off 4 bases at V and 8 bases at J, with 14 bases between the two ends. Per the germline V gene, CDR1 is MNHEY and CDR2 is SVGAGI. The CDR3 loop spans 13 amino acids. The CDR3 bases are TGTGCCAGCAGTTTGACAGGTGCCGGAGGCTACACCTTC. This codes for CASSLTGAGGYTF.

This clone was detected once. The genes are TRBV4-3 and TRBJ1-1; D remains ambiguous. In germline, CDR1 is LGHNA, CDR2 YSLEER. V was pared by 0 bases and J by 5 bases, with 7 bases between. This CDR3 is built from 13 residues. The CDR3 is CASSQDDRTEAFF. CDR3 in DNA: TGCGCCAGCAGCCAAGATGATAGAACTGAAGCTTTCTTT.

This clone was detected only a few times. The chain has TRBV7-9 and TRBJ2-7, with a possible D match to TRBD1 (6 bases). CDR1 SEHNR and CDR2 FQNEAQ come from the germline V gene (reference sequence). The CDR3 runs to 12 residues. The V end was cut by 5 bases, the J end by 6 bases, with 11 bases between. Here the CDR3 reads CASSRDTSEQYF. CDR3 in DNA: TGTGCCAGCAGCAGGGACACCTCCGAGCAGTACTTC.

The chain is built from TRBV9 and TRBJ2-1, with 7 bases identical to TRBD1. The junction had 11 bases not matched to a gene; V was cut back by 0 bases and J by 2 bases. This CDR3 has 18 residues. CDR1 SGDLS and CDR2 YYNGEE come from the germline V gene. Here the CDR3 DNA reads TGTGCCAGCAGCGTAGGGGGGCTCGGAACAGGGGCCTACAATGAGCAGTTCTTC. Translation: CASSVGGLGTGAYNEQFF.

This chain connects TRBV19 to TRBJ1-2; a weak D match, TRBD1 (5 bases). Trimming shortened V by 5 bases and J by 7 bases, and 14 bases separated the two germline ends. The CDR3 extends over 13 amino acids. CDR1 is LNHDA, CDR2 SQIVND, per germline (reference sequence). The CDR3 bases are TGTGCCAGTAGTTGGCAGGGAACTACTGGCTACACCTTC. The encoded protein is CASSWQGTTGYTF. Full variable domain (remainder filled in from reference TRBV19 and TRBJ1-2): DGGITQSPKYLFRKEGQNVTLSCEQNLNHDAMYWYRQDPGQGLRLIYYSQIVNDFQKGDIAEGYSVSREKKESFPLTVTSAQKNPTAFYLCASSWQGTTGYTFGSGTRLTVV.

This rearrangement joins TRBV2 to TRBJ1-5, with TRBD1 identical over 11 bases. The CDR3 is 15 amino acids. V was pared by 6 bases and J by 6 bases, with 7 bases of the junction left unmatched. Germline V gene lookup returns CDR1 SNHLY and CDR2 FYNNEI. This CDR3 is CASRGDRGLFQPQHF. CDR3 in DNA: TGTGCCAGCAGGGGGGACAGGGGGTTGTTTCAGCCCCAGCATTTT.

The rearrangement links TRBV7-2 to TRBJ1-4; 9 bases fit TRBD1. The germline V gene has CDR1 SGHTA and CDR2 FQGNSA. The junction had 5 bases not matched to a gene; V was cut back by 1 base and J by 8 bases. The CDR3 is 15 amino acids. The DNA of the CDR3 is TGTGCCAGCAGCTTAGTGGGACAGGGAGGGGAAAAACTGTTTTTT. Residues: CASSLVGQGGEKLFF.

This clone occurred once. The chain links TRBV6-6 to TRBJ2-7, with TRBD2 matching 11 bases. This CDR3 has 14 amino acids. Germline CDR1 and CDR2: MNHNY and SVGAGI (reference sequence). Unmatched junction bases numbered 3, after V lost 6 bases and J lost 2 bases. In DNA, the CDR3 is TGTGCCAGCAGGGGGACTAGCGGTACCTACGAGCAGTACTTC. Amino acid sequence: CASRGTSGTYEQYF.

This sequence joins TRBV29-1 and TRBJ1-1, with D perhaps matching TRBD1 (5 bases). Germline CDR1 SQVTM, CDR2 ANQGSEA. V lost 3 bases and J 1 base, leaving 12 bases between the germline ends. This CDR3 has 14 amino acids. The CDR3 DNA sequence: TGCAGCGTTGAGCGACAGCTTTCGAACACTGAAGCTTTCTTT. It specifies CSVERQLSNTEAFF. Combining the CDR3 with reference TRBV29-1 and TRBJ1-1 gives the whole variable domain SAVISQKPSRDICQRGTSLTIQCQVDSQVTMMFWYRQQPGQSLTLIATANQGSEATYESGFVIDKFPISRPNLTFSTLTVSNMSPEDSSIYLCSVERQLSNTEAFFGQGTRLTVV.

The rearrangement uses TRBV19 and TRBJ1-5; D possibly corresponds to TRBD1 (5 bases). Germline CDR1 reads LNHDA; CDR2 reads SQIVND (reference sequence). V was shortened by 5 bases and J by 0 bases, with 17 bases between the two germline ends. This CDR3 contains 17 residues. CDR3 nucleotides: TGTGCCAGTAGTCCTCCGTTTTTCAGGGATAGCAATCAGCCCCAGCATTTT. Translation: CASSPPFFRDSNQPQHF.